A single sample is the source of the 3 T cell receptor beta chains below, sequenced in a study of T cell repertoires in cytomegalovirus infection. TCRdb analysed the reads with MiXCR anew, one entry per CDR3 protein. Of hundreds of thousands of distinct CDR3 sequences in the sample, roughly 24% were seen once. The source material was CD8+ T cells from PBMCs. The receptor set was obtained from a human donor in good health (CMV status not recorded). Some clones in this sample may be carry-over from other donors' samples.

As for this clonotype: Being one base from a much bigger clone, this may be a read error. This sequence joins TRBV5-4 and TRBJ2-2, with D perhaps matching TRBD1 (5 bases). This CDR3 comprises 14 residues. Germline values: CDR1 SGHNT, CDR2 YYREEE (reference sequence). The CDR3, as DNA: TGTGCCAGCATCTTGGGGCAGGACACCGGGGAGCTGTTTTTT. This gives the protein CASILGQDTGELFF.

This clonotype has at least ten counts. The CDR3 loop is CASSLGQGREQYV. The CDR3 nucleotides read TGTGCCAGCAGCTTGGGACAGGGGCGCGAGCAGTACGTC. This rearrangement joins TRBV7-6 to TRBJ2-7; 10 bases agree with TRBD1. V trimming: 3 bases; J trimming: 6 bases; junction bases outside the gene matches: 2. The length of the CDR3 is 13 residues. Germline CDR1 SGHVS, CDR2 FNYEAQ.

This clonotype was detected a few times. The rearrangement links TRBV4-2 to TRBJ2-2, with 10 bases fitting TRBD1. Trimming removed 3 bases from V and 6 bases from J; junction bases left unmatched: 4. Germline V lookup: CDR1 LGHNA, CDR2 YNFKEQ. The CDR3 contains 15 residues. The CDR3 DNA follows: TGTGCCAGCAGCCAGGGACAGGGGATCGCCGGGGAGCTGTTTTTT. Encoded protein: CASSQGQGIAGELFF.